Listed below are T cell receptor beta chains from one sample, sequenced in a study of cytomegalovirus exposure and HLA in healthy donors. Method: immunoSEQ multiplex PCR; TCRdb's copy keeps in-frame clones and lacks some. The repertoire holds some 170,000 clones, with about 86% as singletons. Sequenced sample: PBMCs. The receptors here all came from a woman aged 30 to 39 in good health and CMV-seronegative. The CDR3 runs from the conserved cysteine through the conserved F or W. The D gene is left open where the match is weak. The size entry is marked missing in some rows and otherwise reads once, few, many or a size class.

CASSEAGVYEQYF,TGTGCCAGCTCTGAGGCGGGAGTATACGAGCAGTACTTC,TRBJ2-7,.,TRBD2,TRBV11-2
CASSPGQGTVQPQHF,TGTGCCAGCAGCCCCGGACAGGGGACGGTTCAGCCCCAGCATTTT,TRBJ1-5,.,TRBD1,TRBV6-5
CASSMGAPRGDNEQFF,TGTGCCAGCAGCATGGGGGCCCCGCGGGGGGACAATGAGCAGTTCTTC,TRBJ2-1,.,TRBD2,TRBV5-4
CASSITFNVGYYEQYF,TGTGCCAGTAGTATAACCTTTAATGTCGGCTATTACGAGCAGTACTTC,TRBJ2-7,.,.,TRBV19
CASSFRGIYEQYF,TGTGCCAGCAGTTTCAGGGGTATCTACGAGCAGTACTTC,TRBJ2-7,.,.,TRBV28
CASSFDSYEQYF,TGTGCCAGCAGCTTCGACAGCTACGAGCAGTACTTC,TRBJ2-7,.,.,TRBV27
CASSRGAGAIEQYF,TGCGCCAGCAGCCGAGGAGCGGGAGCTATAGAGCAGTACTTC,TRBJ2-7,.,TRBD2,TRBV5-1
CASSLGHRGPEQYF,TGTGCCAGCAGCTTAGGCCACAGGGGGCCCGAGCAGTACTTC,TRBJ2-7,.,TRBD1,TRBV9
CASSQVGRYGYTF,TGTGCCAGCAGCCAAGTGGGGCGGTATGGCTACACCTTC,TRBJ1-2,.,.,TRBV4-2
CATRKDRQVGGEQYF,TGTGCCACCCGAAAGGACAGGCAGGTGGGTGGCGAGCAGTACTTC,TRBJ2-7,.,TRBD1,TRBV15
CASSPVRVLAKNIQYF,TGTGCCAGCAGCCCAGTTAGGGTTCTAGCCAAAAACATTCAGTACTTC,TRBJ2-4,.,.,TRBV7-9
CASSNSGTNNEQFF,TGTGCCAGCAGTAATAGCGGGACTAACAATGAGCAGTTCTTC,TRBJ2-1,once,TRBD2,TRBV7-3
CASNGGGNEKLFF,TGTGCCAGCAATGGGGGAGGTAATGAAAAACTGTTTTTT,TRBJ1-4,.,.,TRBV6-1
CASSPSSGGQETQYF,TGTGCCAGCAGTCCCTCTAGCGGGGGCCAAGAGACCCAGTACTTC,TRBJ2-5,.,TRBD2,TRBV6-6
CASSLGTYYEQYF,TGTGCCAGCAGTTTAGGAACATACTACGAGCAGTACTTC,TRBJ2-7,.,.,TRBV27
CASSETGSTEAFF,TGTGCCAGCAGTGAGACAGGGTCCACTGAAGCTTTCTTT,TRBJ1-1,.,TRBD1,TRBV27
CSVETGLPYEQYF,TGCAGCGTTGAAACCGGGCTTCCCTACGAGCAGTACTTC,TRBJ2-7,.,.,TRBV29-1
CASSRAAGLYEQYF,TGTGCCAGTAGTCGGGCGGCGGGCCTCTACGAGCAGTACTTC,TRBJ2-7,few,.,TRBV19
CASSHVGAAGETQYF,TGTGCCAGCAGCCATGTAGGGGCGGCGGGAGAGACCCAGTACTTC,TRBJ2-5,.,.,TRBV28
CASTSEGSEQYF,TGTGCCAGCACCAGCGAAGGGTCCGAGCAGTACTTC,TRBJ2-7,.,.,TRBV28
CASSQDIQLKTGHGYTF,TGCGCCAGCAGCCAAGATATACAGCTCAAAACAGGGCATGGCTACACCTTC,TRBJ1-2,once,.,TRBV4-1
CASSPPGYNQPQHF,TGTGCCAGCAGTCCCCCCGGGTACAATCAGCCCCAGCATTTT,TRBJ1-5,.,.,TRBV28
CASRLGGSSYNEQFF,TGTGCCAGCAGATTGGGCGGGAGCTCCTACAATGAGCAGTTCTTC,TRBJ2-1,.,TRBD2,TRBV27
CASSQSPGSEQYF,TGTGCCAGCAGCCAATCCCCCGGGAGCGAGCAGTACTTC,TRBJ2-7,few,.,TRBV14
CASSLGTSGRGTQYF,TGTGCCAGCAGCCTCGGGACTAGCGGGAGGGGTACGCAGTATTTT,TRBJ2-3,.,TRBD2,TRBV7-2